A single sample gave rise to the 10 T cell receptor beta chains below, sequenced in a study of CD8+ T cells in alopecia areata. Stated treatment: oral pan-JAK inhibitor, 5-10 mg twice daily. The authors extracted RNA and reverse transcribed it into cDNA as the sequencing template. Repertoires were generated with immunoSEQ multiplex PCR, while TCRdb's copy carries only in-frame clones and drops some. The sample has about 140,000 clones; approximately 85% are singletons. Source: CD8+ T cells sorted from blood, taken at week 4, from a patient treated with tofacitinib. All receptors derive from a human donor with alopecia areata.

This rearrangement joins TRBV30 to TRBJ2-7, with TRBD1 identical over 7 bases. The CDR3 has 14 amino acids. The V gene's germline CDR1 is GTSNPN and CDR2 SVGIG (reference sequence). J lost 2 bases, V lost 2 bases, and 6 bases had no gene match. Here the CDR3 reads CAWSSGTAPYEQYF. The CDR3 coding sequence is TGTGCCTGGAGTTCCGGGACAGCACCCTACGAGCAGTACTTC. Filled out from reference TRBV30 and TRBJ2-7, the complete variable domain reads SQTIHQWPATLVQPVGSPLSLECTVEGTSNPNLYWYRQAAGRGLQLLFYSVGIGQISSEVPQNLSASRPQDRQFILSSKKLLLSDSGFYLCAWSSGTAPYEQYFGPGTRLTVT.

The V and J genes are TRBV4-3 and TRBJ2-2; perhaps TRBD2 as D (6 bases). The CDR3 covers 17 residues. V was shortened by 0 bases and J by 3 bases, with 14 bases between the two germline ends. The V gene's germline CDR1 is LGHNA and CDR2 YSLEER. CDR3 in DNA: TGCGCCAGCAGCCAAGATTCCGCCGGGAGAGACACCGGGGAGCTGTTTTTT. Protein sequence: CASSQDSAGRDTGELFF.

This chain connects TRBV15 to TRBJ1-1; 8 bases are shared with TRBD1. J was trimmed by 3 bases and V by 0 bases; bases with no gene match: 6. CDR1 LNHNV and CDR2 YYDKDF come from the germline V gene (reference sequence). This CDR3 region has 16 residues. CDR3 loop: CATSRDGQGWYTEAFF. CDR3 DNA sequence: TGTGCCACCAGCAGAGACGGACAGGGCTGGTACACTGAAGCTTTCTTT.

This clone occurred a few times. This chain joins TRBV15 and TRBJ2-3; 7 bases agree with TRBD1. The CDR3 runs to 15 residues. From germline, CDR1 is LNHNV and CDR2 YYDKDF (reference sequence). The V and J ends lost 1 base and 4 bases, in that order; junction bases with no gene match: 5. The CDR3 spells CATSRVGGEADTQYF. The CDR3 region has the DNA TGTGCCACCAGCAGAGTAGGGGGCGAGGCAGATACGCAGTATTTT.

This rearrangement joins TRBV30 to TRBJ2-4, with 11 bases matching TRBD1. V lost 2 bases to trimming and J lost 7 bases; unmatched junction nucleotides: 4. This CDR3 contains 14 residues. CDR1 is GTSNPN, CDR2 SVGIG, per germline (reference sequence). The DNA for the CDR3 is TGTGCCTGGAGTAGGGGACAGGGGGTGAACATTCAGTACTTC. This encodes CAWSRGQGVNIQYF.

The chain employs TRBV7-3 and TRBJ2-2; D gene uncertain. The V and J ends lost 5 bases and 3 bases respectively, with 16 bases between them. In germline, CDR1 is SGHTA, CDR2 FQGTGA. This CDR3 has 16 residues. This chain's CDR3 is CASSILAAEYTGELFF. The CDR3 region has the DNA TGTGCCAGCAGCATCCTCGCGGCCGAGTACACCGGGGAGCTGTTTTTT.

This clone was seen only a few times. The gene calls are TRBV9 and TRBJ1-2; D unclear. Per germline, CDR1 SGDLS and CDR2 YYNGEE. There are 14 residues in the CDR3. Trimming removed 4 bases at V and 3 bases at J, with 13 bases between. In nucleotides, the CDR3 is TGTGCCAGCAGCCCAGAGACCCCGCACTATGGCTACACCTTC. Its translation is CASSPETPHYGYTF.

The genes are TRBV6-5 and TRBJ1-2; possible D gene TRBD1, 5 bases. This CDR3 is 16 amino acids long. Looked up from germline, CDR1 is MNHEY and CDR2 is SVGAGI. Deletions cut 2 bases from V and 1 base from J, with 14 bases between. In nucleotides, the CDR3 is TGTGCCAGCAGTTACAGCGGCGGGGCCAATAACTATGGCTACACCTTC. Its protein product is CASSYSGGANNYGYTF.

The CDR3 loop is CAWRPSRSGTDTQYF. The CDR3 coding sequence is TGTGCCTGGAGACCCTCGCGCTCAGGCACAGATACGCAGTATTTT. This rearrangement joins TRBV30 to TRBJ2-3; D not resolved. The CDR3 consists of 15 residues. The ends were cut back, 3 bases at V and 1 base at J, with 14 bases in the middle. The germline V gene encodes CDR1 GTSNPN and CDR2 SVGIG (reference sequence).

The rearrangement uses TRBV4-1 and TRBJ2-5, with no clear D. Germline CDR1 reads MGHRA; CDR2 reads YSYEKL. The ends were cut back, 4 bases at V and 5 bases at J, with 11 bases in the middle. This CDR3 is built from 13 residues. CDR3 DNA: TGCGCCAGCAGCCCTCGGGTGGTTGAGACCCAGTACTTC. Its translation is CASSPRVVETQYF.